The T cell receptor (beta chain) under discussion was sequenced for a study of low-dose radiotherapy and immunotherapy resistance in tumors. For the study at large: Oral aspirin 300 mg was taken by patients daily for four cycles from cycle 1 day 1.

The germline V gene has CDR1 MNHEY and CDR2 SMNVEV (reference sequence). The V gene lost 6 bases and the J gene lost 4 bases, with 12 bases spanning the gap. The CDR3 is made up of 14 amino acids. As for time point: after trial treatment. The treatment denotes: LDRT plus nivolumab, ipilimumab, low-dose cyclophosphamide and aspirin (RACIN trial). Tumors of eligible patients were advanced, solid and lacking tumor-infiltrating lymphocytes. This clonotype was seen at least ten times. Covering alpha and beta chains, TRAV- and TRBV-specific primers were used for the first-strand cDNA. Amplification, which lasted 15 to 20 PCR cycles, used a constant-region primer and V-primer adapter to amplify TCRs. One entry per CDR3 protein results from TCRdb running MiXCR on the reads. The sample contains about 100,000 distinct CDR3 sequences, around 20% of which appear only once.

The input for sequencing was PBMCs, taken after low-dose radiotherapy plus immunotherapy. The gene calls are TRBV27 and TRBJ2-2; a weak D match, TRBD1 (6 bases). The TCR comes from a male donor with prostate cancer. This chain's CDR3 is CASSRDRFTGELFF. The CDR3 nucleotides are TGTGCCAGCAGCCGCGACAGGTTCACCGGGGAGCTGTTTTTT.